Below are 16 T cell receptor beta chains sequenced from a single sample in a study of blood T cell repertoires in COVID-19. Sequencing used immunoSEQ multiplex PCR; TCRdb keeps in-frame clones, though not all of them. This table holds a few hundred thousand clones, 70% to 90% found once. The sample was PBMCs or T cells enriched from blood (not recorded which). The receptors shown here come from a woman between 35 and 50 years old with acute COVID-19.

The J gene is TRBJ2-1, the V gene TRBV2; D might be TRBD1 (5 bases). Germline loops: CDR1 SNHLY, CDR2 FYNNEI. Trimming cost V 1 base and J 5 bases, with 12 bases left between them. The CDR3 consists of 15 residues. The CDR3 protein is CASSEGQGEHNEQFF. The CDR3 nucleotides are TGTGCCAGCAGTGAAGGGCAGGGCGAGCACAATGAGCAGTTCTTC.

CDR3 DNA: TGTGCCAGCAGACCCGGCACTGAAGCTTTCTTT. Protein: CASRPGTEAFF. The rearrangement joins TRBV2 to TRBJ1-1; D is undetermined. Germline V gene data show CDR1 as SNHLY and CDR2 as FYNNEI. This CDR3 contains 11 residues. V lost 6 bases to trimming and J lost 4 bases, with 6 bases between them.

The chain combines TRBV7-9 with TRBJ1-3, with D perhaps matching TRBD1 (6 bases). The CDR3 totals 16 residues. From germline, CDR1 is SEHNR and CDR2 FQNEAQ (reference sequence). Trimming pared 7 bases from V and 2 bases from J, leaving 18 bases between. The CDR3 loop reads CASKENRDAAGNTIYF. The CDR3 DNA reads TGTGCCAGCAAGGAGAACAGGGACGCTGCTGGAAACACCATATATTTT.

This chain uses TRBV27 with TRBJ2-1; the D gene is possibly TRBD1 (6 bases). Trimming cost V 6 bases and J 3 bases, with 15 bases left between them. From germline, CDR1 is MNHEY and CDR2 SMNVEV (reference sequence). The CDR3 is made up of 15 amino acids. CDR3 residues: CASSPGQKIYNEQFF. CDR3 DNA: TGTGCCAGCAGCCCCGGACAGAAAATCTACAATGAGCAGTTCTTC.

This clone was counted once. The gene calls are TRBV28 and TRBJ1-3; the D gene is possibly TRBD1 (5 bases). Per germline, CDR1 MDHEN and CDR2 SYDVKM. The CDR3 loop spans 16 amino acids. Trimming cost V 3 bases and J 1 base, with 13 bases left between them. This CDR3 reads CASSLWGDPSGNTIYF. The CDR3 DNA reads as TGTGCCAGCAGTTTGTGGGGGGATCCATCTGGAAACACCATATATTTT.

This chain joins TRBV25-1 and TRBJ2-7, with 9 nucleotides matching TRBD1. This CDR3 region has 15 residues. From germline, CDR1 is MGHDK and CDR2 SYGVNS. V was clipped by 2 bases and J by 5 bases; unmatched bases: 7. The CDR3 region is CASSEVGTGRNEQYF. CDR3 coding DNA: TGTGCCAGCAGTGAAGTCGGGACAGGGAGGAACGAGCAGTACTTC.

The chain has TRBV5-1 and TRBJ2-6; no reliable D call. Trimming removed 3 bases from V and 0 bases from J, with 25 bases in between. Germline CDR1 reads SGHRS; CDR2 reads YFSETQ. This CDR3 is built from 21 residues. CDR3 in amino acids: CASSSPGLTVSVSSGANVLTF. CDR3 bases: TGCGCCAGCAGCTCCCCGGGTCTCACCGTCAGCGTCAGCTCTGGGGCCAACGTCCTGACTTTC.

The chain carries TRBV7-8 and TRBJ2-3, with D perhaps TRBD1 (5 bases). V lost 5 bases and J 0 bases, leaving 12 bases between the germline ends. Germline V lookup: CDR1 SGHVS, CDR2 FQNEAQ. The CDR3 has 15 amino acids. The CDR3 is CASSVRGPSTDTQYF. The CDR3 nucleotides read TGTGCCAGCAGCGTAAGGGGTCCTAGCACAGATACGCAGTATTTT.

The CDR3 region is CSASGEARQYF. Written as DNA, the CDR3 is TGCAGTGCTAGCGGCGAAGCTAGGCAGTATTTT. The chain combines TRBV20-1 with TRBJ2-3; no firm D call. Deletions cut 3 bases from V and 11 bases from J, with 12 bases between. Germline V CDR1 and CDR2: DFQATT, SNEGSKA (reference sequence). There are 11 residues in the CDR3.

The rearrangement links TRBV30 to TRBJ2-1, with 9 bases fitting TRBD2. The CDR3 loop spans 15 amino acids. The J segment lost 4 bases and the V segment lost 0 bases, leaving 4 bases of the junction unmatched. The germline V gene encodes CDR1 GTSNPN and CDR2 SVGIG (reference sequence). CDR3 in amino acids: CAWSVPLAGYNEQFF. The CDR3 DNA reads TGTGCCTGGAGTGTACCTCTAGCGGGGTACAATGAGCAGTTCTTC.

The chain joins TRBV27 to TRBJ2-5; D perhaps matches TRBD1 (7 bases). V lost 6 bases, J lost 6 bases, and 20 bases lay in between. The germline gives CDR1 MNHEY, CDR2 SMNVEV (reference sequence). This CDR3 contains 15 residues. The CDR3, as DNA: TGTGCCAGCAGATCCCAGGGGGGCAGAGGTCAGACCCAGTACTTC. Its protein product is CASRSQGGRGQTQYF.

V usage is TRBV7-8 and J usage is TRBJ2-5; TRBD1 matches at 9 bases. The CDR3 is 15 residues long. After removal of 5 bases from V and 2 bases from J, the junction contained 6 bases not matched to a gene. CDR1 SGHVS and CDR2 FQNEAQ come from the germline V gene. The CDR3 protein is CASSLRQGVQETQYF. In nucleotides, the CDR3 is TGTGCCAGCAGCCTACGACAGGGGGTGCAAGAGACCCAGTACTTC. The full variable domain, its missing parts supplied by reference TRBV7-8 and TRBJ2-5, is GAGVSQSPRYKVAKRGQDVALRCDPISGHVSLFWYQQALGQGPEFLTYFQNEAQLDKSGLPSDRFFAERPEGSVSTLKIQRTQQEDSAVYLCASSLRQGVQETQYFGPGTRLLVL.

This clone was observed a few times. The chain combines TRBV21-1 with TRBJ2-1; the table calls TRBD2, which could not be checked here. TRBV21-1 is tagged as a pseudogene. The CDR3 runs 16 residues. CDR3 bases: TGTGCCAGCAGCAAAGTTTCAGACGGGAGGGCCAACGAGCAGTTCTTC. Amino acid sequence: CASSKVSDGRANEQFF.

The genes are TRBV5-4 and TRBJ2-3; TRBD2 agrees at 11 bases. From germline, CDR1 is SGHNT and CDR2 YYREEE (reference sequence). After removal of 1 base from V and 1 base from J, the junction contained 5 bases not matched to a gene. The CDR3 consists of 17 residues. CDR3 amino acids: CASSLSLAGGGTDTQYF. The CDR3 DNA follows: TGTGCCAGCAGCTTGAGCCTAGCGGGGGGCGGCACAGATACGCAGTATTTT.

The V and J genes are TRBV29-1 and TRBJ1-1, with D tentatively TRBD1 (5 bases). With 7 bases removed from V and 1 base from J, the gap between germline ends came to 13 bases. Germline CDR1 SQVTM, CDR2 ANQGSEA. The CDR3 is 13 residues long. The CDR3 spells CSARGTENTEAFF. Written as DNA, the CDR3 is TGCAGCGCCCGGGGGACGGAGAACACTGAAGCTTTCTTT.

This chain uses TRBV12-3 or TRBV12-4 with TRBJ2-5; maybe TRBD1 (7 bases). Trimming removed 3 bases from V and 4 bases from J, with 9 bases in between. The CDR3 has 13 residues. The CDR3 DNA reads as TGTGCCAGCAGTTTCAGGGGGGTAGAGACCCAGTACTTC. It yields the protein CASSFRGVETQYF.